This T cell receptor (beta chain) appears in the sequencing data of a study of shared clonotypes between healthy human individuals. Overall study findings and caveats: A handful of donors showed sharing of roughly 5% of naive CD4 clonotypes. Sharing of clonotypes among donors was expected to vary with sequencing depth.

The CDR3 sequence is 12 residues long. Germline V gene lookup returns CDR1 SGHAT and CDR2 FQNNGV. The V gene lost 4 bases and the J gene lost 6 bases, with 6 bases spanning the gap. It was CD45RO-negative cells, positively selected for CCR7, that made up naive CD8 cells, with terminally differentiated effector memory CD45RA+ cells excluded. Repertoires were generated with immunoSEQ multiplex PCR, while TCRdb's copy carries only in-frame clones and drops some. The table shows roughly 2 million clones, with approximately 94% occurring only once. For this clone: Its antigen remains unknown.

The sequencing sample was made of naive CD8+ T cells sorted from blood. This receptor was identified in a man younger than 35 in good health. This rearrangement joins TRBV11-2 to TRBJ2-2; no firm D call. CDR3 region: CASSYISGELFF. CDR3 DNA sequence: TGTGCCAGCAGCTACATTTCCGGGGAGCTGTTTTTT. The variable domain in full, with the rest retrieved from reference TRBV11-2 and TRBJ2-2, is EAGVAQSPRYKIIEKRQSVAFWCNPISGHATLYWYQQILGQGPKLLIQFQNNGVVDDSQLPKDRFSAERLKGVDSTLKIQPAKLEDSAVYLCASSYISGELFFGEGSRLTVL.